This record looks at one T cell receptor beta chain sequence and its context. The authors ran a second PCR of roughly 6 to 12 cycles using a sample-barcoded 5' primer and a J-beta primer mix. TCRdb reanalysed the 5' RACE reads using MiXCR and keeps one entry per CDR3 protein. The sample lists more than 1,400,000 distinct CDR3 sequences, 42% occurring once. This entry belongs to a study of blood T cells in healthy people across ages. Sequenced input: blood. The clonotype comes from a woman under 30 in good health.

Here the CDR3 reads CASSLVAATKETQFF. In nucleotides, the CDR3 is TGTGCCAGCAGCTTAGTAGCCGCAACCAAAGAGACCCAGTTCTTC. The chain carries TRBV7-2 and TRBJ2-1; D is unresolved. Deletions cut 1 base from V and 13 bases from J, with 20 bases between. The CDR3 runs to 15 residues. Germline lookup yields CDR1 SGHTA and CDR2 FQGNSA.